The next 24 T cell receptor beta chains were all read from a single sample in a study of tumor and adjacent non-tumor tissue in lung cancer. The template was RNA from unsorted bulk tissue. This non-tumor lung sample came from over 3 cm beyond the tumor edge. TCRbeta libraries were built with three rounds of nested PCR, modified from ARM-PCR. A single record per CDR3 protein comes from TCRdb applying MiXCR to the multiplex PCR reads. This sample carries some 97,000 distinct CDR3 sequences, roughly 60% of them seen once, and the ten largest clones take 15% to 20%. The specimen sequenced was distant non-tumor lung tissue. The origin of the receptors is a man between 25 and 39 years old with non-small cell lung cancer.

The J gene is TRBJ2-5, the V gene TRBV6-5; a weak D match, TRBD2 (6 bases). CDR1 is MNHEY, CDR2 SVGAGI, per germline. CDR3 length: 15 amino acids. V lost 10 bases and J 7 bases, leaving 25 bases between the germline ends. The CDR3 DNA reads TGTGCCAACAGCAATCGGGAGCCCGTGAGCGTGACCCAGTACTTC. Amino acids: CANSNREPVSVTQYF.

To note about this clonotype: Given a much more abundant clone one base away, this may be a read error. The chain is built from TRBV12-3 or TRBV12-4 and TRBJ2-7, with 11 bases identical to TRBD1. The end of the DNA is better explained by TRBJ2-1, so the J call may be wrong. The CDR3 runs to 14 residues. This CDR3 reads CASSRTGGSNEQFF. CDR3 in DNA: TGTGCCAGCAGCCGGACAGGGGGCTCTAACGAGCAGTTCTTC.

About this clonotype itself: This could be a read error, since a much larger clone is one nucleotide away. This likely comes from a read error, as the CDR3 has no conserved phenylalanine or tryptophan at its end. The V gene is TRBV29-1, the J gene TRBJ2-3; the D gene is possibly TRBD2 (6 bases). Trimming took off 2 bases at V and 6 bases at J, with 9 bases between the two ends. The CDR3 sequence is 12 residues long. From germline, CDR1 is SQVTM and CDR2 ANQGSEA. CDR3 in DNA: TGCAGCGTTGAATGGAGGGTCGATACGCAGTATATT. Amino acid sequence: CSVEWRVDTQYI.

On this clonotype: An end of the junction differs from the germline gene, which may be a read error. The chain uses TRBV13 and TRBJ2-7; possible D gene TRBD1, 6 bases. This CDR3 region has 15 residues. Germline CDR1 and CDR2: PRHDT and FYEKMQ (reference sequence). CDR3 DNA sequence: TGTGCCATCAGCTTAGTGGCCACAGGGCCCTACGAGCAGTACTTC. Translation: CAISLVATGPYEQYF.

The J gene is TRBJ1-2, the V gene TRBV6-5; no reliable D call. CDR1 is MNHEY and CDR2 is SVGAGI in the germline V gene. V was pared by 6 bases and J by 8 bases, with 7 bases between. The CDR3 has 10 amino acids. CDR3 sequence: CASSPDGYTF. CDR3 coding DNA: TGTGCCAGCAGCCCTGACGGCTACACCTTC.

This clonotype was picked up a small number of times. Since a much larger clone is just one base distant, this may be a read error. The J gene is TRBJ2-1, the V gene TRBV20-1; D is possibly TRBD1 (6 bases). V lost 4 bases to trimming and J lost 1 base, with 20 bases between them. This CDR3 has 17 amino acids. Per the germline V gene, CDR1 is DFQATT and CDR2 is SNEGSKA (reference sequence). Here the CDR3 reads CSANSRGWTVSYNEQFF. For the CDR3, the DNA is TGCAGTGCTAATTCGAGGGGGTGGACAGTATCCTACAATGAGCAGTTCTTC.

About this clonotype: At one of its ends the junction is not consistent with the germline gene, which may arise from a read error. The CDR3 DNA follows: TGCAACGTTCAAAGGGGACAGGGTAAAGAGACCCACTACTTC. This sequence encodes CNVQRGQGKETHYF. The rearrangement joins TRBV29-1 to TRBJ2-5; 9 bases fit TRBD1. The CDR3 loop spans 14 amino acids. Germline loops: CDR1 SQVTM, CDR2 ANQGSEA.

A word on this clonotype: A much larger clone lies a single base off, so this may be a read error. The CDR3 region has the DNA TGTGCCAGCAGTCAAGGGGGACTCATCACAGATACGCAGTATTTT. It encodes CASSQGGLITDTQYF. The chain employs TRBV6-2 or TRBV6-3 and TRBJ2-3, with D perhaps being TRBD1 or TRBD2 (6 bases each). V lost 5 bases, J lost 2 bases, and 14 bases lay in between. The CDR3 is 15 amino acids. Per germline, CDR1 MNHEY and CDR2 SVGEGT.

This clonotype occurred many times. The chain recombines TRBV6-1 with TRBJ2-3; 9 nucleotides align to TRBD2. Germline CDR1 and CDR2: MNHNS and SASEGT. The CDR3 loop spans 15 amino acids. The trim removed 8 bases at V and 2 bases at J, leaving 8 bases unmatched. In nucleotides, the CDR3 is TGTGCCAGCTCGGTTAGCGGGGGCTTCACAGATACGCAGTATTTT. This translates into CASSVSGGFTDTQYF.

On this clonotype: This may arise from a read error, as a much more abundant clone is one base away. The chain carries TRBV5-6 and TRBJ1-5; TRBD1 agrees at 7 bases. The CDR3 has 16 residues. Germline assignment: CDR1 SGHDT and CDR2 YYEEEE. In nucleotides, the CDR3 is TGTGCCAGCAGCTTGTTGGCAGGGGGATTCAATCAGCACCAGCATTTT. This sequence encodes CASSLLAGGFNQHQHF.

As concerns this clonotype: Compared with germline, one end of the junction differs, possibly owing to a read error. The chain uses TRBV12-3 or TRBV12-4 and TRBJ2-1; D remains ambiguous. This CDR3 region has 12 residues. This chain's CDR3 is CASSLSLDEKFF. The CDR3 DNA reads TGTGCCAGCAGCTTATCTTTGGATGAGAAGTTCTTC.

The table lists this clonotype with a count of one. One end of the junction is discordant with germline, which a read error may explain. This rearrangement joins TRBV7-3 to TRBJ2-7; D is unresolved. Germline lookup yields CDR1 SGHTA and CDR2 FQGTGA. This CDR3 has 13 amino acids. In nucleotides, the CDR3 is TGTGCCAGCAGCTTAAACGGTCCCTACGAGCAGCTCTTC. This encodes CASSLNGPYEQLF.

This clonotype was detected only a few times. The V and J genes are TRBV11-2 and TRBJ2-7, with 10 bases fitting TRBD2. Germline V gives CDR1 SGHAT, CDR2 FQNNGV. Trimming took 11 bases from V and 5 from J; bases not matched to a gene: 9. The CDR3 runs 13 residues. CDR3 coding DNA: TGTGCCGTCAGCCAAGGACTAGCGGACGAGCAGTACTTC. It yields the protein CAVSQGLADEQYF.

About this clonotype: Being one base from a much bigger clone, this may be a read error. V is TRBV20-1 and J is TRBJ1-1; D might be TRBD1 (6 bases). The V end was cut by 5 bases, the J end by 4 bases, with 11 bases between. Germline loops: CDR1 DFQATT, CDR2 SNEGSKA (reference sequence). This CDR3 comprises 12 residues. The CDR3 bases are TGCAGTGCTCCAGTACAGGGCACTGAAGCTTTCTTT. Amino acid sequence: CSAPVQGTEAFF.

On this clonotype: This may arise from a read error, as a much more abundant clone is one base away. This CDR3 reads CATSDRPMTGKWNQPQHF. DNA of the CDR3: TGTGCCACCAGTGATCGTCCCATGACAGGGAAGTGGAATCAGCCCCAGCATTTT. This chain connects TRBV24-1 to TRBJ1-5; 7 nucleotides match TRBD1. V was pared by 3 bases and J by 4 bases, with 14 bases of the junction left unmatched. CDR1 is KGHDR, CDR2 SFDVKD, per germline. The CDR3 runs 18 residues.

This clonotype was observed at least ten times. This rearrangement joins TRBV5-6 to TRBJ2-5, with no clear D. The CDR3 extends over 12 amino acids. Germline loops: CDR1 SGHDT, CDR2 YYEEEE. Between the trimmed V and J ends, which lost 2 bases and 0 bases, there was a span of 2 bases. CDR3 DNA: TGTGCCAGCAGCTTTGACCAAGAGACCCAGTACTTC. Translating it yields CASSFDQETQYF.

Judged by abundance, this clonotype is medium-sized. The chain recombines TRBV5-5 with TRBJ2-1; D may be TRBD2 (5 bases). V dropped 0 bases and J dropped 10 bases, with 11 bases sitting between them. Germline loops: CDR1 SGHKS, CDR2 YYEKEE (reference sequence). The CDR3 is 13 amino acids. CDR3 bases: TGTGCCAGCAGCTTGGAGAGGGAAAGGGAGCAGTTCTTC. This gives the protein CASSLEREREQFF.

The chain couples TRBV21-1 to TRBJ2-3. TRBV21-1 is termed a pseudogene. The length of the CDR3 is 14 residues. The CDR3 DNA is TGTGCCAGCAGCAAAGGCACCGGCACAGATACGCTGTATTTT. Translated: CASSKGTGTDTLYF.

Ten or more counts support this clonotype. The J gene is TRBJ2-3, the V gene TRBV20-1, with 9 nucleotides matching TRBD2. Germline V gene sequence: CDR1 DFQATT, CDR2 SNEGSKA (reference sequence). This CDR3 is 14 amino acids long. V dropped 7 bases and J dropped 0; count of bases not matched to a gene: 5. CDR3 DNA: TGCAGTGGGGGTAGCGGGGGTAGCACAGATACGCAGTATTTT. Translating gives CSGGSGGSTDTQYF.

A few counts support this clonotype. An end of the junction does not agree with germline; a read error may underlie this. This CDR3 is CACSSDRLGANVLTF. CDR3 sequence (DNA): TGTGCCTGCAGCTCGGACCGCCTTGGGGCCAACGTCCTGACTTTC. The J gene is TRBJ2-6, the V gene TRBV11-1; D gene unclear. CDR3 length: 15 amino acids. Germline CDR1 is SGHAT and CDR2 is FQDESV (reference sequence).

The chain combines TRBV4-2 with TRBJ2-3; D remains unclear. The CDR3 runs 17 residues. Trimming took off 7 bases at V and 4 bases at J, with 24 bases between the two ends. Germline V lookup: CDR1 LGHNA, CDR2 YNFKEQ. CDR3 loop: CASNRDWRHGKSDTQYF. DNA of the CDR3: TGTGCCAGCAACCGAGATTGGAGACATGGGAAATCAGATACGCAGTATTTT.

To note about this clonotype: A read error may produce the germline difference seen at one junction end. The CDR3, as DNA: TGTGCCGGCAGCCCAAGCACTCCCAAGGGACGCAATGAGCAGTTCTTC. Protein product: CAGSPSTPKGRNEQFF. The chain couples TRBV11-2 to TRBJ2-1, with D perhaps being TRBD1 or TRBD2 (5 bases each). The CDR3 length is 16 residues. Per the germline V gene, CDR1 is SGHAT and CDR2 is FQNNGV.

A note on this clonotype: One junction end does not reproduce the germline sequence, and a read error may be involved. The chain links TRBV11-2 to TRBJ1-2; 7 bases align to TRBD1. The germline V gene has CDR1 SGHAT and CDR2 FQNNGV. The CDR3 runs 15 residues. The DNA of the CDR3 is TGTGCCAGCAGCCCAATGACAGGGTCTCCTTATGGCTGCACCTTC. Translated: CASSPMTGSPYGCTF.

This clonotype has just a few counts. This may be a read error: a much more frequent sequence differs by one nucleotide. The CDR3 nucleotides read TGTGCCAGCAACTCTGCGAGGACAGGGTCCCTCGAGCAGTACTTC. It translates to CASNSARTGSLEQYF. J is TRBJ2-7 and V is TRBV6-2 or TRBV6-3; 8 bases map to TRBD1. V shed 7 bases, J shed 6 bases, and the junction held 14 bases outside the gene matches. This CDR3 region has 15 residues. Germline CDR1 reads MNHEY; CDR2 reads SVGEGT.